This T cell receptor beta chain was captured in a study of PD-1 blockade in classical Hodgkin lymphoma. This CDR3 has 20 residues. The germline V gene encodes CDR1 SGHNT and CDR2 YYREEE (reference sequence). V gave up 5 bases and J gave up 2 bases; unmatched junction bases: 21. This sample's time point: cycle 4 day 1 (C4D1), after 6 weeks of nivolumab. Patients all relapsed after autologous stem cell transplantation, and there was variation in brentuximab vedotin exposure. Only in-frame clones appear in the TCRdb table, and some are missing; sequencing was by immunoSEQ multiplex PCR. This sample carries 20,000 or so clones, around nine tenths of them seen once, and the ten largest clones take around 25%.

The sequence was obtained from a human donor with classical Hodgkin lymphoma. This chain links TRBV5-4 with TRBJ2-3, with 9 bases that match TRBD1. Material: peripheral blood mononuclear cells (PBMCs), obtained before the fourth cycle of nivolumab. The CDR3 sequence: CASSPPGQGNLGTSTDTQYF. The CDR3 nucleotides are TGTGCCAGCAGTCCCCCGGGACAGGGAAACCTCGGAACCTCCACAGATACGCAGTATTTT.